A single sample gave rise to the 22 T cell receptor beta chains below, sequenced in a study of cytomegalovirus exposure and HLA in healthy donors. Amplification used 60 Vbeta primers and 13 Jbeta primers. Sequencing was performed with immunoSEQ multiplex PCR; in TCRdb, only in-frame clones are kept and a portion is missing. In the table there are about 97,000 clones, roughly 80% of which are singletons. Material for sequencing was PBMCs. These receptors originate from a man between 40 and 49 years old in good health and CMV-seronegative.

This clone has only a few counts. The J gene is TRBJ2-7, the V gene TRBV5-1; possibly TRBD2 for D (5 bases). Trimming took off 0 bases at V and 0 bases at J, with 10 bases between the two ends. The length of the CDR3 is 15 residues. CDR1 and CDR2 (germline): SGHRS, YFSETQ. In nucleotides, the CDR3 is TGCGCCAGCAGCTTGGGGCAAGACTACTCCTACGAGCAGTACTTC. Its protein is CASSLGQDYSYEQYF.

This chain uses TRBV5-5 with TRBJ2-5; TRBD2 matches at 15 bases. The CDR3 extends over 17 amino acids. The V gene end was trimmed by 5 bases and the J gene end by 5 bases; junction bases not matched to a gene: 10. Germline CDR1 SGHKS, CDR2 YYEKEE (reference sequence). CDR3 bases: TGTGCCAGCAGTCGGACTAGCGGGGGGGCCAATCGGGAGACCCAGTACTTC. Encoded protein: CASSRTSGGANRETQYF.

The chain is built from TRBV6-5 and TRBJ2-2; tentatively, D is TRBD2 (5 bases). Germline assignment: CDR1 MNHEY and CDR2 SVGAGI. V lost 8 bases, J lost 3 bases, and 13 bases lay in between. The CDR3 spans 14 residues. The DNA for the CDR3 is TGTGCCAGCCGGCTAGCTCGGGACACCGGGGAGCTGTTTTTT. Translating it yields CASRLARDTGELFF.

This chain uses TRBV30 with TRBJ2-7; a possible D gene is TRBD1 (6 bases). Per the germline V gene, CDR1 is GTSNPN and CDR2 is SVGIG (reference sequence). The CDR3 runs to 15 residues. The germline V and J ends were trimmed by 6 bases and 0 bases, with 18 bases remaining between them. The CDR3 is CACNKQGGSSYEQYF. The DNA for the CDR3 is TGTGCCTGCAATAAACAGGGCGGGTCCTCCTACGAGCAGTACTTC.

J is TRBJ1-1 and V is TRBV19; a weak D match, TRBD1 (6 bases). The CDR3 has 14 residues. CDR1 LNHDA and CDR2 SQIVND come from the germline V gene (reference sequence). Trimming cost V 7 bases and J 5 bases, with 17 bases left between them. DNA of the CDR3: TGTGCCAGTAACCCACCGGGACATATAACTGAAGCTTTCTTT. Protein sequence: CASNPPGHITEAFF.

The chain carries TRBV6-5 and TRBJ1-2; the D gene is possibly TRBD1 (6 bases). This CDR3 region has 13 residues. The V end lost 6 bases, the J end lost 2 bases, and 10 bases lay between the germline ends. From germline, CDR1 is MNHEY and CDR2 SVGAGI. The CDR3 sequence: CASRGQNNYGYTF. In nucleotides, the CDR3 is TGTGCCAGCAGAGGACAGAACAACTATGGCTACACCTTC.

This chain connects TRBV6-5 to TRBJ1-2, with 7 bases matching TRBD1. Germline CDR1 and CDR2: MNHEY and SVGAGI. The J segment lost 6 bases and the V segment lost 11 bases, leaving 9 bases of the junction unmatched. The CDR3 is made up of 12 amino acids. The CDR3 reads CAGQGDRDGYTF. CDR3 bases: TGTGCCGGCCAGGGGGATCGGGATGGCTACACCTTC.

The J gene is TRBJ2-1, the V gene TRBV6-6; 9 bases are a match to TRBD2. CDR1 and CDR2 from the germline V gene are MNHNY and SVGAGI (reference sequence). Trimming removed 7 bases from V and 5 bases from J; junction bases left unmatched: 6. There are 14 residues in the CDR3. The CDR3 nucleotides read TGTGCCAGCACTAAGCGGGGGGACGACAATGAGCAGTTCTTC. This translates into CASTKRGDDNEQFF.

The CDR3: CASSTGQDYNEQFF. The CDR3 coding sequence is TGTGCCAGCAGTACCGGACAGGACTACAATGAGCAGTTCTTC. This chain uses TRBV28 with TRBJ2-1; TRBD1 matches at 7 bases. The CDR3 sequence is 14 residues long. CDR1 and CDR2 from the germline V gene are MDHEN and SYDVKM. V dropped 5 bases and J dropped 3; count of bases not matched to a gene: 4.

V is TRBV5-1 and J is TRBJ2-5, with D uncertain. The CDR3 length is 16 residues. Germline CDR1 SGHRS, CDR2 YFSETQ. Trimming stripped 0 bases from V and 2 bases from J, with 14 bases between. CDR3 sequence: CASSLDTSSGQETQYF. Written as DNA, the CDR3 is TGCGCCAGCAGCTTGGACACCAGTTCGGGTCAAGAGACCCAGTACTTC.

This clone was detected only once. J is TRBJ2-7 and V is TRBV6-1; D uncertain. The V and J ends lost 8 bases and 0 bases respectively, with 14 bases between them. The V gene's germline CDR1 is MNHNS and CDR2 SASEGT. The CDR3 has 14 amino acids. The CDR3 region is CASVRHHSSYEQYV. In DNA, the CDR3 is TGTGCCAGCGTTAGACACCACAGCTCCTACGAGCAGTACGTC.

The J gene is TRBJ1-1, the V gene TRBV6-1; 9 bases match TRBD1. This CDR3 spans 16 amino acids. V shed 4 bases, J shed 4 bases, and the junction held 10 bases outside the gene matches. Germline V gives CDR1 MNHNS, CDR2 SASEGT. The CDR3 sequence is CASSAPGQGTGTEAFF. CDR3 nucleotides: TGTGCCAGCAGTGCTCCGGGACAGGGTACCGGCACTGAAGCTTTCTTT.

The gene calls are TRBV21-1 and TRBJ2-7; the table's D call TRBD2 went unverified against the DNA. TRBV21-1 is noted as a pseudogene. The CDR3 loop spans 21 amino acids. The chain's CDR3 is CASSKSFSPPWVPPTYYEQYV. In DNA form, the CDR3 reads TGTGCCAGCAGCAAATCCTTCTCGCCCCCGTGGGTTCCCCCAACTTACTACGAGCAGTACGTC.

This chain uses TRBV5-1 with TRBJ2-3; a possible D gene is TRBD2 (6 bases). The CDR3 consists of 16 residues. V was shortened by 0 bases and J by 0 bases, with 11 bases between the two germline ends. Germline loops: CDR1 SGHRS, CDR2 YFSETQ. The CDR3 spells CASSLVGGQSTDTQYF. In DNA, the CDR3 is TGCGCCAGCAGCTTGGTTGGAGGGCAGAGCACAGATACGCAGTATTTT.

This rearrangement joins TRBV5-1 to TRBJ1-1; 7 nucleotides line up with TRBD1. J gave up 1 base and V 2 bases, and 20 bases lay outside the gene matches. This CDR3 comprises 20 residues. The germline V gene has CDR1 SGHRS and CDR2 YFSETQ. The CDR3 loop reads CASSLPPSLARGSGNTEAFF. Written as DNA, the CDR3 is TGCGCCAGCAGCTTACCTCCTTCGCTGGCCAGGGGGAGTGGGAACACTGAAGCTTTCTTT.

J is TRBJ1-1 and V is TRBV7-9, with D possibly TRBD1 on 6 matching bases. The CDR3 covers 14 residues. V was trimmed by 4 bases and J by 0 bases, leaving 9 bases between them. The V gene's germline CDR1 is SEHNR and CDR2 FQNEAQ (reference sequence). CDR3 sequence (DNA): TGTGCCAGCAGCTCGGACAGCCTGAACACTGAAGCTTTCTTT. Amino acid sequence: CASSSDSLNTEAFF.

The V gene is TRBV7-8, the J gene TRBJ1-4; D not certain. V dropped 5 bases and J dropped 3 bases, with 19 bases sitting between them. In germline, CDR1 is SGHVS, CDR2 FQNEAQ. This CDR3 region has 17 residues. DNA for the CDR3: TGTGCCAGCAGCCTCGACGGCGGTGCAGCGGCTAATGAAAAACTGTTTTTT. This gives the protein CASSLDGGAAANEKLFF. Full variable domain (remainder filled in from reference TRBV7-8 and TRBJ1-4): GAGVSQSPRYKVAKRGQDVALRCDPISGHVSLFWYQQALGQGPEFLTYFQNEAQLDKSGLPSDRFFAERPEGSVSTLKIQRTQQEDSAVYLCASSLDGGAAANEKLFFGSGTQLSVL.

This chain links TRBV7-2 with TRBJ2-1; maybe TRBD2 (5 bases). This CDR3 spans 15 amino acids. Trimming cost V 6 bases and J 0 bases, with 12 bases left between them. Germline CDR1 and CDR2: SGHTA and FQGNSA. In nucleotides, the CDR3 is TGTGCCAGCAGGGCGCCGGGAAGCTCCTACAATGAGCAGTTCTTC. Its translation is CASRAPGSSYNEQFF.

This sequence joins TRBV5-4 and TRBJ1-1; 7 nucleotides match TRBD1. CDR1 is SGHNT and CDR2 is YYREEE in the germline V gene (reference sequence). The CDR3 has 15 amino acids. V lost 3 bases, J lost 8 bases, and 13 bases stayed unmatched. As DNA, the CDR3 is TGTGCCAGCAGCTCACAGGGGTCTGGGGCCCTAGAAGCTTTCTTT. Amino acids: CASSSQGSGALEAFF.

J is TRBJ2-5 and V is TRBV6-1; TRBD2 matches 8 bases. The CDR3 contains 15 residues. CDR1 MNHNS and CDR2 SASEGT come from the germline V gene. The V gene end was trimmed by 7 bases and the J gene end by 4 bases; junction bases not matched to a gene: 11. The CDR3 bases are TGTGCCAGCACTCCCTCGGGGGGGTCTGGAGAGACCCAGTACTTC. Translating it yields CASTPSGGSGETQYF.

V gene TRBV7-2 combines with J gene TRBJ2-1; tentatively, D is TRBD2 (6 bases). Germline V gives CDR1 SGHTA, CDR2 FQGNSA. The V end lost 5 bases, the J end lost 8 bases, and 13 bases lay between the germline ends. The CDR3 runs 13 residues. CDR3 sequence: CASSPGTFDEQFF. The CDR3 DNA reads TGTGCCAGCAGCCCGGGGACTTTCGATGAGCAGTTCTTC. Full variable domain (rest looked up from reference TRBV7-2 and TRBJ2-1): GAGVSQSPSNKVTEKGKDVELRCDPISGHTALYWYRQSLGQGLEFLIYFQGNSAPDKSGLPSDRFSAERTGGSVSTLTIQRTQQEDSAVYLCASSPGTFDEQFFGPGTRLTVL.

The gene calls are TRBV6-1 and TRBJ1-1; possibly TRBD1 for D (5 bases). The CDR3 is made up of 14 amino acids. V was clipped by 8 bases and J by 1 base, with 14 bases between them. CDR1 and CDR2 (germline): MNHNS, SASEGT. This CDR3 reads CASSKQGQNTEAFF. The CDR3 DNA follows: TGTGCCAGCTCAAAGCAGGGCCAGAACACTGAAGCTTTCTTT.